This T cell receptor beta chain comes out of a study of molecular identifiers for immune sequencing clone quantification. One entry per CDR3 protein results from TCRdb running MiXCR on the PCR reads. The sample lists around 470,000 distinct CDR3 sequences; 25% were seen once. Turning to this clonotype: Antigen specificity is unknown. The junction departs from the called germline gene at one end, perhaps through a read error.

Whole-study results and caveats: Effector cells kept over 97% of their molecules in clones above 20 RNA copies, while naive cells kept under 1% there. Spiked TCR RNA from one Jurkat cell reportedly showed up when mixed among over 900,000 naive cells.

Naive CD8 libraries used about 19,000 to 1,000,000 sorted cells and 10%, 30% or 50% RNA. Sorted naive CD8 T cells were those defined as CD8+CD4-CCR7+CD45RA+. The receptor comes from a human donor in good health. Some libraries in this study had Jurkat cell RNA spiked in. Sequenced material: naive CD8+ T cells from blood, with Jurkat cell RNA spiked in. The subset here: FACS-sorted CD8+CD4-CCR7+CD45RA+ naive T cells.

This chain's CDR3 is CASSEGQAPDTQCF. The CDR3 DNA reads as TGCGCCAGCAGCGAAGGACAGGCCCCAGATACGCAGTGTTTT. The rearrangement uses TRBV4-3 and TRBJ2-3, with TRBD1 matching 7 bases. The length of the CDR3 is 14 residues. Germline CDR1 is LGHNA and CDR2 is YSLEER.